This T cell receptor (beta chain) stems from a study of T-cell reconstitution after alpha-beta-depleted transplantation in children. Concerning this clonotype itself: Its matching antigen is unknown.

The study, taken as a whole, reports: Newly produced T cells mostly provided counts and TCRbeta diversity after one year, as hyperexpanded clones declined. Some patients' high day-60 TCRbeta diversity was traced to surviving recipient T cells and thymic progenitors. The study reportedly traced alpha-beta T cells about two months after transplant to several hundred expanded graft clones.

The CDR3 covers 12 residues. Germline V gene lookup returns CDR1 SQVTM and CDR2 ANQGSEA. It was with unique molecular identifiers that the TCRbeta library was prepared. One entry per CDR3 protein, called by TCRdb with MiXCR from the PCR reads. The sample carries some 450,000 distinct CDR3 sequences, roughly 43% recorded once. The sequences come from PBMCs, collected before TCRalphabeta/CD19-depleted stem cell transplant. The sequence came from a girl aged 2 to 9 with aplastic anemia, due to receive a stem cell transplant. The V and J genes are TRBV29-1 and TRBJ2-7; 10 bases line up with TRBD2. The CDR3 protein is CAISLAGSGQYF. Here the CDR3 DNA reads TGCGCTATATCACTAGCGGGGTCCGGGCAGTACTTC.